This T cell receptor beta chain was sequenced in a study of regulatory T cells in long-lasting Graves disease. Indicated time point: newly diagnosed GD, antithyroid drugs for less than 3 months. The TCR library used RNA extracted from PBMCs. Construction of TCR beta libraries relied on iRepertoire HTBI primers and on Arm-PCR targeting CDR3 regions. From the multiplex PCR reads, TCRdb called clonotypes with MiXCR, one entry per CDR3 protein. Of 400,000 to 450,000 distinct CDR3 sequences in the sample, less than 20% were seen once. The V segment lost 5 bases and the J segment 11 bases; nucleotides outside the gene matches: 14. The CDR3 is made up of 14 amino acids. Germline V CDR1 and CDR2: SNHLY, FYNNEI. This clonotype was seen many times. These data were likewise used in another study, on T cells in Graves' hyperthyroidism and ophthalmopathy.

This rearrangement joins TRBV2 to TRBJ1-2, with TRBD1 matching 7 bases. The sequencing used peripheral blood mononuclear cells (PBMCs), collected at new diagnosis, from a patient treated with antithyroid drugs. This sequence originates from a woman aged 30 to 39 with Graves disease. CDR3 in amino acids: CASSSATGVFGYTF. The CDR3 nucleotides read TGTGCCAGCAGTTCCGCTACAGGGGTGTTCGGGTACACCTTC. Filled out from reference TRBV2 and TRBJ1-2, the complete variable domain reads EPEVTQTPSHQVTQMGQEVILRCVPISNHLYFYWYRQILGQKVEFLVSFYNNEISEKSEIFDDQFSVERPDGSNFTLKIRSTKLEDSAMYFCASSSATGVFGYTFGSGTRLTVV.